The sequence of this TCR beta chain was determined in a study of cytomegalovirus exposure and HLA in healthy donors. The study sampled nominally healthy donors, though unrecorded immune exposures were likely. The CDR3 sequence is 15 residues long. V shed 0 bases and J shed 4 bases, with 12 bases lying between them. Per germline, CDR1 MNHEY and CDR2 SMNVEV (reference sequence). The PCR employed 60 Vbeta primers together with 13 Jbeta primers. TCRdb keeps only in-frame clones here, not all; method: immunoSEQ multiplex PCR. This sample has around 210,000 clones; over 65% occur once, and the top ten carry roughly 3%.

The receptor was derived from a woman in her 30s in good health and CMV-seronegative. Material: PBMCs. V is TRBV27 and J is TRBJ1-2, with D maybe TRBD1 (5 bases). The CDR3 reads CASSLSIAGPYGYTF. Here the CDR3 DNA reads TGTGCCAGCAGTTTATCGATCGCAGGGCCCTATGGCTACACCTTC.